These 3 T cell receptor beta chains originate from one sample sequenced in a study of Ad26.COV2.S vaccination and SARS-CoV-2 variants. Here immunoSEQ multiplex PCR was the method, and the copy in TCRdb shows in-frame clones only, minus some. The data show about 320,000 clones, with approximately 86% seen just once and approximately 2% held by the top ten. Treatment specified: 15 to 20 received Ad26.COV2.S at low or high dose, single or two shots; roughly five received placebo; per-sample allocation not given. Material that was analyzed had been drawn on day 63 after the first vaccine or placebo injection. The material was peripheral blood, obtained in a trial of Ad26.COV2.S vaccine versus placebo. The receptors were sampled from a person between 18 and 65 years old who received the Ad26.COV2.S COVID-19 vaccine or a placebo.

V is TRBV5-4 and J is TRBJ1-2; TRBD1 matches at 7 bases. CDR3 length: 17 residues. Unmatched junction bases numbered 8, after V lost 0 bases and J lost 0 bases. Germline V gene sequence: CDR1 SGHNT, CDR2 YYREEE (reference sequence). The DNA for the CDR3 is TGTGCCAGCAGCTTGGCTCAGGGGGGGGGAGCTAACTATGGCTACACCTTC. This gives the protein CASSLAQGGGANYGYTF.

This chain links TRBV9 with TRBJ2-1; the match to TRBD2 covers 9 bases. The CDR3 has 17 amino acids. Germline V gene lookup returns CDR1 SGDLS and CDR2 YYNGEE. V lost 4 bases, J lost 3 bases, and 11 bases stayed unmatched. The CDR3: CASSSLGRSGGYNEQFF. CDR3 sequence (DNA): TGTGCCAGCAGCTCCTTAGGTCGTAGCGGGGGCTACAATGAGCAGTTCTTC.

V gene TRBV5-1 combines with J gene TRBJ1-5, with D unresolved. V shed 4 bases and J shed 4 bases, with 15 bases lying between them. The CDR3 runs 15 residues. Germline values: CDR1 SGHRS, CDR2 YFSETQ. The CDR3 loop reads CASSLGPPNNQPQHF. The CDR3 region has the DNA TGCGCCAGCAGCCTAGGACCTCCAAATAATCAGCCCCAGCATTTT.